This TCR beta chain came from a study of cytomegalovirus exposure and HLA in healthy donors. Study-wide points: The authors considered a cluster of highly shared sequence variants likely to be a sequencing artifact. Rarity held for most TCR sequences, but there were some public TCRs that occurred in many donors. Altogether, 160 or so TCR beta chains were recorded as cytomegalovirus-associated.

Germline trimming cut 3 bases from V and 0 bases from J; bases unmatched to any gene: 11. The V gene's germline CDR1 is SGHRS and CDR2 YFSETQ. The CDR3 is 19 residues long. This clone was recorded only once. Its matching antigen is unknown. Primers for the PCR totalled 60 Vbeta and 13 Jbeta. TCRdb's table, derived via immunoSEQ multiplex PCR, lists solely in-frame clones and lacks some. The sample has 85,000 to 90,000 clones, around 84% seen once. The gene calls are TRBV5-1 and TRBJ2-3; 12 nucleotides agree with TRBD2. The sequenced material came from PBMCs. This receptor was identified in a middle-aged man in good health and CMV-seropositive. CDR3 protein: CASSSGLAGRPSSTDTQYF. CDR3 sequence (DNA): TGCGCCAGCAGCTCCGGACTAGCGGGACGACCGTCTAGCACAGATACGCAGTATTTT.